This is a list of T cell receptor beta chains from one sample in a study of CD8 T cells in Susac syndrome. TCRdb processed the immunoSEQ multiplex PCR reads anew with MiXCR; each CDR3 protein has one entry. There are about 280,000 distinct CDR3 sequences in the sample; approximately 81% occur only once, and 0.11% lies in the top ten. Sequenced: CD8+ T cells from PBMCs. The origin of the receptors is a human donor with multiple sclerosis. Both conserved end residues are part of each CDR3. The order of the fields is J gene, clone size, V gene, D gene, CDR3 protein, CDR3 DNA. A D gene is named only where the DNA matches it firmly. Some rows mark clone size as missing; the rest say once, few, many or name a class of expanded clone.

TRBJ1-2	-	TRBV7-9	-	CASSLSLGQANYGYTF	TGTGCCAGCAGCTTAAGTCTGGGCCAAGCTAACTATGGCTACACCTTC
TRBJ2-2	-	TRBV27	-	CASSFQILTGELFF	TGTGCCAGCAGTTTTCAAATCCTGACCGGGGAGCTGTTTTTT
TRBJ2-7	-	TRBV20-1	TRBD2	CSAWGLVDYEQYF	TGCAGTGCATGGGGACTAGTCGATTACGAGCAGTACTTC
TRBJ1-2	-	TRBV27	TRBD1	CASSNSGTVHGYTF	TGTGCCAGCTCTAATTCGGGGACAGTCCATGGCTACACCTTC
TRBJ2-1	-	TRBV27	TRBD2	CASRDSGSRNEQFF	TGTGCCAGCAGGGATAGCGGGAGTCGGAATGAGCAGTTCTTC
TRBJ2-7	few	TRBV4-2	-	CASSQGSHVRQEQYF	TGTGCCAGCAGCCAAGGGAGCCACGTGCGACAGGAGCAGTACTTC
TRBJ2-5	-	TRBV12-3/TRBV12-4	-	CASSWTGIETQYF	TGTGCCAGCAGTTGGACTGGCATAGAGACCCAGTACTTC
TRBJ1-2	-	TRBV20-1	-	CSARDAGPGYTF	TGCAGTGCTAGAGATGCGGGGCCCGGCTACACCTTC
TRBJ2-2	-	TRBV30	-	CAWRSTRNTGELFF	TGTGCCTGGAGATCAACAAGGAACACCGGGGAGCTGTTTTTT
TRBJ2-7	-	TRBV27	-	CASSWGQDASYEQYF	TGTGCCAGCAGTTGGGGGCAGGACGCCTCCTACGAGCAGTACTTC
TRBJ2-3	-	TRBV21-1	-	CASSVTGTQYADTQYF	TGTGCCAGCAGCGTCACCGGGACCCAATACGCAGATACGCAGTATTTT
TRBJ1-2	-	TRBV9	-	CASSAPENYGYTF	TGTGCCAGCAGCGCGCCGGAAAACTATGGCTACACCTTC
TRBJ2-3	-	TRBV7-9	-	CASSSSGLYTDTQYF	TGTGCCAGCAGCAGCTCGGGACTTTACACAGATACGCAGTATTTT
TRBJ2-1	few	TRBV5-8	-	CASSLGAEQFF	TGTGCCAGCAGCTTGGGGGCCGAGCAGTTCTTC
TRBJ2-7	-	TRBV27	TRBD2	CASSSDGTSGSFYEQYF	TGTGCCAGCAGCTCCGACGGGACTAGCGGGAGTTTTTACGAGCAGTACTTC
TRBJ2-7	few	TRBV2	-	CASSVGGYEQYF	TGTGCCAGCAGTGTGGGCGGGTACGAGCAGTACTTC
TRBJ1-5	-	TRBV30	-	CAWSVDRYQPQHF	TGTGCCTGGAGTGTCGACAGATATCAGCCCCAGCATTTT
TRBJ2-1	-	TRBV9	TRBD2	CASSPGAGGGNEQFF	TGTGCCAGCAGCCCAGGGGCGGGAGGTGGTAATGAGCAGTTCTTC
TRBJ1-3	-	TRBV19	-	CASSMDIASGNTIYF	TGTGCCAGTAGTATGGACATTGCCTCTGGAAACACCATATATTTT
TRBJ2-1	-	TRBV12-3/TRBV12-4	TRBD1	CASSSGTGVNEQFF	TGTGCCAGCAGCTCGGGGACAGGGGTTAATGAGCAGTTCTTC